This T cell receptor (beta chain) was captured in a study of Tregs in tolerant kidney transplant recipients. Whole-study results and caveats: Biological reproducibility was not directly addressed in this study.

Comments on this clone: Its antigen is as yet unknown.

Generated by immunoSEQ multiplex PCR, the TCRdb table keeps only in-frame clones and is missing some. This table has 15,000 to 17,000 clones, around 90% appearing once. Thawed PBMCs were FACS-sorted into unstimulated CD4+CD25+CD127- regulatory T cells, CD4+CD25- non-regulatory cells, CD4 and CD8 cells. V trimming: 0 bases; J trimming: 1 base; junction bases outside the gene matches: 4. CDR1 and CDR2 from the germline V gene are MNHEY and SVGAGI. This CDR3 has 16 residues. The clonotype originates from a human donor in good health. Sequenced input: CD8+ T cells from blood. This chain connects TRBV6-5 to TRBJ1-1; 8 positions match TRBD1. The DNA for the CDR3 is TGTGCCAGCAGTTACTCGACAGGGGCTGGGAACACTGAAGCTTTCTTT. It is translated as CASSYSTGAGNTEAFF.